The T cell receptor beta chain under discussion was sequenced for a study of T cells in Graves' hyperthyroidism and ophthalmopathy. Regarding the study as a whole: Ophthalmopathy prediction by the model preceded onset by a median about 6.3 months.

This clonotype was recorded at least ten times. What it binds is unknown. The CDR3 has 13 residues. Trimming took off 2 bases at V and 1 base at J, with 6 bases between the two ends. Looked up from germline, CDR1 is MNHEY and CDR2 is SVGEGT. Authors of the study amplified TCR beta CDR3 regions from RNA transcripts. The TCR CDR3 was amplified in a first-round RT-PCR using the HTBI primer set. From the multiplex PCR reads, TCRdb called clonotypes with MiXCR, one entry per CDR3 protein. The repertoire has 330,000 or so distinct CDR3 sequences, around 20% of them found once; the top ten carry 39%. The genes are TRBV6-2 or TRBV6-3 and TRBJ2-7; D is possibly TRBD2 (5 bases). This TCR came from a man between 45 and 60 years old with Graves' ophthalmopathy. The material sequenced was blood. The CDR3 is CASSYGESYEQYF. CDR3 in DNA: TGTGCCAGCAGTTACGGGGAGTCCTACGAGCAGTACTTC.